This T cell receptor (beta chain) originates from a study of T cells in women clearing cervical HPV infection. Worth noting for this clone: The read finishes 3 residues shy of the CDR3 end, and the germline J gene is used to complete it.

The CDR3 contains 15 residues. Germline CDR1 MNHEY, CDR2 SVGEGT. V was cut by 6 bases and J by 6 bases, with 20 bases left in between. The repertoire was sequenced with immunoSEQ multiplex PCR; TCRdb's copy has only in-frame clones and lacks some. The sample shows tens of thousands of clones, and under 8% sits with its ten largest clones. Sample: blood buffy coat. The chain is built from TRBV6-2 or TRBV6-3 and TRBJ1-2; possibly TRBD1 for D (6 bases). The receptor comes from a woman aged 18 to 75 with a cervical HPV16 infection that either progressed to CIN3+ or cleared (not recorded which). CDR3 DNA, as far as it was read: TGTGCCAGCAGCCCACATCCCGGGACACAGGATGGC. This codes for CASSPHPGTQDG. The whole CDR3 region reads CASSPHPGTQDGYTF.